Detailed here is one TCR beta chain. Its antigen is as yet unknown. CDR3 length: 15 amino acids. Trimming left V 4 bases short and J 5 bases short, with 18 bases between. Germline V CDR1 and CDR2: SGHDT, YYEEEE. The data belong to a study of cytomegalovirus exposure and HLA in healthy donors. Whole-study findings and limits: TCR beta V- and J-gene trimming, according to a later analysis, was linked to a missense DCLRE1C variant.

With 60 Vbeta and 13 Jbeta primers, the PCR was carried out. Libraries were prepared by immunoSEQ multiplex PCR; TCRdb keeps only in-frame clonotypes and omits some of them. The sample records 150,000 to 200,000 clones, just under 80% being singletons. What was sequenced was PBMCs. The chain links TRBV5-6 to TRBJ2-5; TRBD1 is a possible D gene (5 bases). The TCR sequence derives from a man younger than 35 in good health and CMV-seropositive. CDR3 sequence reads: CASSPESRVHETQYF. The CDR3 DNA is TGTGCCAGCAGCCCCGAAAGCAGGGTGCACGAGACCCAGTACTTC. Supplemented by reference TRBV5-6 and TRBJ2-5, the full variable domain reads DAGVTQSPTHLIKTRGQQVTLRCSPKSGHDTVSWYQQALGQGPQFIFQYYEEEERQRGNFPDRFSGHQFPNYSSELNVNALLLGDSALYLCASSPESRVHETQYFGPGTRLLVL.